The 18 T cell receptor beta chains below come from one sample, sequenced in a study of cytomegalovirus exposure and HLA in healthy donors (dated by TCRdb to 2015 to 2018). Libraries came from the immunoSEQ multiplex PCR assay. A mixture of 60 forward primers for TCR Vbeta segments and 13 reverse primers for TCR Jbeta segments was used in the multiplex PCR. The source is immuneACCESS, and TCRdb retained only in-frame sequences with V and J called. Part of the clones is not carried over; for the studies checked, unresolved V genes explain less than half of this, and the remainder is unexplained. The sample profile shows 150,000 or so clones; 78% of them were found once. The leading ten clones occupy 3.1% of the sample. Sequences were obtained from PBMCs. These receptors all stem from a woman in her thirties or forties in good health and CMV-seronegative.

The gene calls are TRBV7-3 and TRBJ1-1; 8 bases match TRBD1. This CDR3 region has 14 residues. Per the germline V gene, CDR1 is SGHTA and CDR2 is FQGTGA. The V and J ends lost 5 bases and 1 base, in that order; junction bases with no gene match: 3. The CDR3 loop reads CASSSTGGNTEAFF. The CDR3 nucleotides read TGTGCCAGCAGCAGTACAGGGGGGAACACTGAAGCTTTCTTT.

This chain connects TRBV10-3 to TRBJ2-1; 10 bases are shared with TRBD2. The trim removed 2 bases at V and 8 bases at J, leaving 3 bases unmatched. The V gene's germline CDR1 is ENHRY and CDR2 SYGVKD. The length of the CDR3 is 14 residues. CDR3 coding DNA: TGTGCCATCAGTGAGCTAGCGGGGGTTGATGAGCAGTTCTTC. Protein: CAISELAGVDEQFF.

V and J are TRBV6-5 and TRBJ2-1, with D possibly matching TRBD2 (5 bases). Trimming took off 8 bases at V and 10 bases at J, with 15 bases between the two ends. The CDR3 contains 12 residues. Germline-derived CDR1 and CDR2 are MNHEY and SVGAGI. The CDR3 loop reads CASSNSGGEQFF. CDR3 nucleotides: TGTGCCAGCTCAAACTCGGGCGGGGAGCAGTTCTTC.

The CDR3 nucleotides are TGTGCCAGCAGGGGAACAGGGGTCGGAAATTCACCCCTCCACTTT. Translation gives CASRGTGVGNSPLHF. The chain uses TRBV2 and TRBJ1-6, with 7 bases aligning to TRBD1. V lost 6 bases to trimming and J lost 7 bases; unmatched junction nucleotides: 9. Germline V gene sequence: CDR1 SNHLY, CDR2 FYNNEI. CDR3 length: 15 residues.

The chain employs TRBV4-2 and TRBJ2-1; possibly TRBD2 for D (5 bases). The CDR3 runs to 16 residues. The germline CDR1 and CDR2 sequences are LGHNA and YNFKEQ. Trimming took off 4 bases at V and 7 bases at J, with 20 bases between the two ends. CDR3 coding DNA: TGTGCCAGCAGCCTAGGTAGACCGGGATCGAGTAATGAGCAGTTCTTC. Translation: CASSLGRPGSSNEQFF.

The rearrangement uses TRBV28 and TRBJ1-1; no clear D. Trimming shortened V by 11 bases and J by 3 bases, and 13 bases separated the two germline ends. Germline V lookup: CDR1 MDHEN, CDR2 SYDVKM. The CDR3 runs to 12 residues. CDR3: CAGGIRDTEAFF. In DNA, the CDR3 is TGTGCCGGAGGGATTCGGGACACTGAAGCTTTCTTT.

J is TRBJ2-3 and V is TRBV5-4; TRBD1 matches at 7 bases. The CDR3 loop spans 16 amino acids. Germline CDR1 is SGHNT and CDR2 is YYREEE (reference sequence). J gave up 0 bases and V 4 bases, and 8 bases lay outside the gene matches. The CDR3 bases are TGTGCCAGCAGCCCGGACGGACAGGCTAGCACAGATACGCAGTATTTT. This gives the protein CASSPDGQASTDTQYF.

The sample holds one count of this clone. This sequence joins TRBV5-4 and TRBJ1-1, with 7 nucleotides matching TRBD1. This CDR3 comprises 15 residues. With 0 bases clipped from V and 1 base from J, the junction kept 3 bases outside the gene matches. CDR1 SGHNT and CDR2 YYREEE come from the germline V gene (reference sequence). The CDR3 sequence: CASSLGDRSNTEAFF. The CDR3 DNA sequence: TGTGCCAGCAGCTTGGGGGACAGATCGAACACTGAAGCTTTCTTT.

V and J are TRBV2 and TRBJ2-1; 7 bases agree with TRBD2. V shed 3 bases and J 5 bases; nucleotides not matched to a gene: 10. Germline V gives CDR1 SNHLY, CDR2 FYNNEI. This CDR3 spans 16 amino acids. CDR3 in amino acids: CASSDWSSGNNNEQFF. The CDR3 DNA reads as TGTGCCAGCAGTGATTGGTCTAGCGGAAACAACAATGAGCAGTTCTTC.

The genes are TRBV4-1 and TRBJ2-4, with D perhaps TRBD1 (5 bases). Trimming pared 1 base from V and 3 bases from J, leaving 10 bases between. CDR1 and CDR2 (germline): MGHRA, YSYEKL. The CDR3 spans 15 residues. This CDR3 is CASSQVYQGKNIQYF. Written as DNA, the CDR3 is TGCGCCAGCAGCCAAGTTTACCAGGGCAAAAACATTCAGTACTTC.

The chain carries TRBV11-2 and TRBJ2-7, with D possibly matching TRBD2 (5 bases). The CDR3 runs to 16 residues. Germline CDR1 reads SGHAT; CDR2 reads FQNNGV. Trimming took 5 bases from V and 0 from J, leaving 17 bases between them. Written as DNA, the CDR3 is TGTGCCAGCAGCCCGAGCCGCGGGTGGAGCTCCTACGAGCAGTACTTC. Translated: CASSPSRGWSSYEQYF.

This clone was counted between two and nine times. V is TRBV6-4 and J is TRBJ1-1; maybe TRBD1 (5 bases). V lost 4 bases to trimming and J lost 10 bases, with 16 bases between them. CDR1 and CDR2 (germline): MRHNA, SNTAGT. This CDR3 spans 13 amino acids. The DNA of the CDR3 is TGTGCCAGCAGTGGCGGAACAGGCCAGAGAGCTTTCTTT. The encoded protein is CASSGGTGQRAFF.

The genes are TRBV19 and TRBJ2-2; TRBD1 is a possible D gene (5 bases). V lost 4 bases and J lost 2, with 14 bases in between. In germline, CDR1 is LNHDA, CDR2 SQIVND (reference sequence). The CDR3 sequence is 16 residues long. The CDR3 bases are TGTGCCAGTAGTACTTACAGGAACCAAAACACCGGGGAGCTGTTTTTT. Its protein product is CASSTYRNQNTGELFF. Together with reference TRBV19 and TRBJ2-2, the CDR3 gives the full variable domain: DGGITQSPKYLFRKEGQNVTLSCEQNLNHDAMYWYRQDPGQGLRLIYYSQIVNDFQKGDIAEGYSVSREKKESFPLTVTSAQKNPTAFYLCASSTYRNQNTGELFFGEGSRLTVL.

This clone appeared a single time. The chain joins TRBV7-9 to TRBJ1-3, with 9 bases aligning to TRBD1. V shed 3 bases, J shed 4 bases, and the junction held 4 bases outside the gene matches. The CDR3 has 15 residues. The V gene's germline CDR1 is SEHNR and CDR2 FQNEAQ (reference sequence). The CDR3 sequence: CASSFYRGRGNTIYF. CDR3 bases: TGTGCCAGCAGCTTCTACAGGGGGCGAGGAAACACCATATATTTT. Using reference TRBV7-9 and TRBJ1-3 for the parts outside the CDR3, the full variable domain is DTGVSQNPRHKITKRGQNVTFRCDPISEHNRLYWYRQTLGQGPEFLTYFQNEAQLEKSRLLSDRFSAERPKGSFSTLEIQRTEQGDSAMYLCASSFYRGRGNTIYFGEGSWLTVV.

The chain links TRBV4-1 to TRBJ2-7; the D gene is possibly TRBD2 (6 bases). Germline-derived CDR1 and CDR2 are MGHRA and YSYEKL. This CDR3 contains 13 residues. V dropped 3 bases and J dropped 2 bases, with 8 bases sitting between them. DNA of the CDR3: TGCGCCAGCAGCCAGCGGGAAGCCTACGAGCAGTACTTC. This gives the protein CASSQREAYEQYF.

CDR3 residues: CASSPGPRGSPLHF. The CDR3 coding sequence is TGTGCCAGCAGCCCAGGGCCCCGCGGATCACCCCTCCACTTT. This sequence joins TRBV7-2 and TRBJ1-6, with D perhaps matching TRBD1 (5 bases). V lost 5 bases to trimming and J lost 10 bases, with 15 bases between them. The germline CDR1 and CDR2 sequences are SGHTA and FQGNSA. The CDR3 runs to 14 residues.

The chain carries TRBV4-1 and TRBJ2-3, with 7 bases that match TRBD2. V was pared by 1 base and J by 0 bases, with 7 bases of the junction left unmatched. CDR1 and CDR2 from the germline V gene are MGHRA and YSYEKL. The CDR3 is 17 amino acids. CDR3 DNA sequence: TGCGCCAGCAGCCAAGGGGTGGCGGGGGTTAGCACAGATACGCAGTATTTT. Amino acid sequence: CASSQGVAGVSTDTQYF.

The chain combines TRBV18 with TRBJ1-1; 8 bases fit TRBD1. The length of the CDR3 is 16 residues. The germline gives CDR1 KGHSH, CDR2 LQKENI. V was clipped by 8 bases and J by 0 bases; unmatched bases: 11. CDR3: CASKPKQGGMNTEAFF. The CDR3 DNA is TGTGCCAGCAAACCGAAACAGGGGGGCATGAACACTGAAGCTTTCTTT.